This T cell receptor (beta chain) is drawn from a study of molecular identifiers for immune sequencing clone quantification. Findings and caveats of the study: Spiked Jurkat TCR RNA originating from one cell could reportedly be identified amid one million naive cells.

This CDR3 comprises 15 residues. V lost 4 bases to trimming and J lost 4 bases, with 17 bases between them. Germline V gene data show CDR1 as LGHNA and CDR2 as YSLEER. Making the bulk TCR libraries relied on previously described methods and listed TCR primers. TCRdb processed the PCR reads anew with MiXCR; each CDR3 protein has one entry. Counted here are around 320,000 distinct CDR3 sequences, about a quarter occurring once; the ten biggest clones make up 0.7% to 0.95%. To note about this clonotype: The antigen is not known.

Sorting recovered naive CD8 T cells on a CD8+CD4-CCR7+CD45RA+ profile. This TCR was sampled from a human donor in good health. Some libraries in this study had Jurkat cell RNA spiked in. Sequenced: naive CD8+ T cells from blood, with Jurkat cell RNA spiked in. The subset here: FACS-sorted CD8+CD4-CCR7+CD45RA+ naive T cells. The chain has TRBV4-3 and TRBJ2-7; perhaps D is TRBD1 or TRBD2 (5 bases each). The CDR3 region has the DNA TGCGCCAGCAGCCCTTCCGGGACGGGCAAATACGAGCAGTACTTC. Amino acids: CASSPSGTGKYEQYF.